This TCR beta chain was identified during a study of cytomegalovirus exposure and HLA in healthy donors. Primers included in the PCR were 60 Vbeta and 13 Jbeta primers. The data were produced by immunoSEQ multiplex PCR, yet TCRdb's version contains in-frame clones alone and is incomplete. The sample has roughly 170,000 clones; more than 65% are singletons. Trimming cost V 2 bases and J 7 bases; bases outside gene matches: 9. Germline loops: CDR1 GTSNPN, CDR2 SVGIG (reference sequence). This CDR3 comprises 14 residues. Sequences were obtained from PBMCs. The receptor was isolated from a man aged 25-45 years in good health and CMV-seronegative. The V call is TRBV30, the J call TRBJ2-3; the match to TRBD2 covers 7 bases. The DNA of the CDR3 is TGTGCCTGGAGTCCAGCGGGGTCGATAAATACGCAGTATTTT. It translates to CAWSPAGSINTQYF.